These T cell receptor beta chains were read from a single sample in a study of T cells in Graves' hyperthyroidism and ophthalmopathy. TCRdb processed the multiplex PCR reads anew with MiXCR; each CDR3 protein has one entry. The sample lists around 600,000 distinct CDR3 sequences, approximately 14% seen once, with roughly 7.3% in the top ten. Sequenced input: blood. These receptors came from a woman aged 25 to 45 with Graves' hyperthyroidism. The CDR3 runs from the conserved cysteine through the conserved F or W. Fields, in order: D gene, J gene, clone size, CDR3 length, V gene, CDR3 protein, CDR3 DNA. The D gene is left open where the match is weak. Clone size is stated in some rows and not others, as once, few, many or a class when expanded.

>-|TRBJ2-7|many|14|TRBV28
CASSPEGFPYEQYF
TGTGCCAGCAGTCCGGAGGGGTTTCCCTACGAGCAGTACTTC
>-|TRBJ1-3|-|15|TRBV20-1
CSAREKALSGNTIYF
TGCAGTGCTAGAGAGAAGGCCCTCTCTGGAAACACCATATATTTT
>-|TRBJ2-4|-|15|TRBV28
CASSQRGSSKNIQYF
TGTGCCAGCAGTCAAAGGGGGTCGTCCAAAAACATTCAGTACTTC
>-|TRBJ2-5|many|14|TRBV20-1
CSARGKGGWETQYF
TGCAGTGCTAGGGGAAAAGGGGGTTGGGAGACCCAGTACTTC
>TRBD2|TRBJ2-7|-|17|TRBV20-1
CSARGVAGGLSSYEQYF
TGCAGTGCTAGGGGAGTAGCGGGAGGGCTCAGCTCCTACGAGCAGTACTTC
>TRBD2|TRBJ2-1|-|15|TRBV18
CASHRREARYNEQFF
TGTGCCAGCCACCGTCGGGAGGCGAGATACAATGAGCAGTTCTTC
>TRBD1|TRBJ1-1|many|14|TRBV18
CASSQQGLDTEAFF
TGTGCCAGCTCACAACAGGGGTTGGACACTGAAGCTTTCTTT
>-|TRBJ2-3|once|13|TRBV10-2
CASSELETDTQYF
TGCGCCAGCAGTGAGTTGGAGACAGATACGCAGTATTTT
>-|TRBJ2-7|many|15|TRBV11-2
CASSSREGASYEQYF
TGTGCCAGCAGCTCTCGGGAGGGGGCTTCCTACGAGCAGTACTTC
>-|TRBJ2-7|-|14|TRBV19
CASSLRDMGSEQYF
TGTGCCAGTAGTCTCAGGGACATGGGCTCCGAGCAGTACTTC
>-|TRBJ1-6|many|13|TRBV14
CASSQDLASPLHF
TGTGCCAGCAGCCAAGACCTTGCGTCACCCCTCCACTTT
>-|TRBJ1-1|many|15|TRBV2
CASRWDRRLNTEAFF
TGTGCCAGTCGCTGGGACCGGAGGCTGAACACTGAAGCTTTCTTT
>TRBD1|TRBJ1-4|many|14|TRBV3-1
CASSHSGQGEKLFF
TGTGCCAGCAGCCACTCCGGACAGGGTGAAAAACTGTTTTTT
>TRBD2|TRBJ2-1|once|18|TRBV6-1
CASSEEVASGRAVYEQFF
TGTGCCAGCAGTGAAGAGGTTGCTAGCGGGAGGGCCGTCTATGAGCAGTTCTTC
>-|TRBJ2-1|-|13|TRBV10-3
CAISESGGQEQFF
TGTGCCATCAGTGAGTCGGGGGGACAGGAGCAGTTCTTC
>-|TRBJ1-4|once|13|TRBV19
CASSMGFREKLFF
TGTGCCAGTAGTATGGGGTTCCGCGAAAAACTGTTTTTT
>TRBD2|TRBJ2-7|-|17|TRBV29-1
CSVGLAVQRYPSYEQYF
TGCAGCGTGGGACTAGCGGTCCAGAGGTATCCCTCCTACGAGCAGTACTTC
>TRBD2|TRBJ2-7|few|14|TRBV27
CASSWGGRGYEQYF
TGTGCCAGCAGTTGGGGCGGGAGAGGCTACGAGCAGTACTTC
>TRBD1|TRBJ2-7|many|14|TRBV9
CASSVTGGKSEQYF
TGTGCCAGCAGCGTGACAGGGGGGAAAAGCGAGCAGTACTTC
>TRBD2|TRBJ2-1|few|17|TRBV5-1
CASSLGLLAGPYNEQFF
TGCGCCAGCAGCTTGGGACTACTAGCGGGGCCCTACAATGAGCAGTTCTTC
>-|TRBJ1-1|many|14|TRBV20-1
CSATWLAFNTEAFF
TGCAGTGCTACCTGGCTGGCCTTTAACACTGAAGCTTTCTTT
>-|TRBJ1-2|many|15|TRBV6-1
CATNPQQGHSYGYTF
TGTGCCACGAACCCACAACAGGGCCACAGCTATGGCTACACCTTC
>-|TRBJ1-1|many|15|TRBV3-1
CASSQDLGQNTEAFF
TGTGCCAGCAGCCAAGATCTCGGACAGAACACTGAAGCTTTCTTT
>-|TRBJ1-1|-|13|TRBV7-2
CASSSYGDLEAFF
TGTGCCAGCAGCTCGTACGGGGACCTTGAAGCTTTCTTT
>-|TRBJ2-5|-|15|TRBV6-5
CASSYSSTGGQTQYF
TGTGCCAGCAGTTACTCGAGTACAGGAGGACAAACCCAGTACTTC
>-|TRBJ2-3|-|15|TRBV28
CASRPGPGYPDTQYF
TGTGCCAGCCGACCGGGGCCGGGGTACCCAGATACGCAGTATTTT
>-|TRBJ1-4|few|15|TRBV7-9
CASSLSDKTNEKLFF
TGTGCCAGCAGCTTGTCCGACAAGACTAATGAAAAACTGTTTTTT
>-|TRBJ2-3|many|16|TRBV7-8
CASSDLVPTRTDTQYF
TGTGCCAGCAGCGATTTGGTCCCGACCCGCACAGATACGCAGTATTTT
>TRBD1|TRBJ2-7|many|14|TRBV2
CASREDRDRYEQYF
TGTGCCAGCAGGGAGGACAGGGACCGTTACGAGCAGTACTTC
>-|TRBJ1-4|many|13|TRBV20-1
CSALRGGNEKLFF
TGCAGTGCCCTTCGGGGGGGGAATGAAAAACTGTTTTTT
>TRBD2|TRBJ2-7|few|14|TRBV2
CASSQRAGESEQYF
TGTGCCAGCAGTCAGCGAGCGGGAGAGTCCGAGCAGTACTTC
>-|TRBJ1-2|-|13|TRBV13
CASNPVLNDGYTF
TGTGCCAGCAACCCCGTCCTCAACGATGGCTACACCTTC
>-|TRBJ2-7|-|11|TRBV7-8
CASSVRAEQYF
TGTGCCAGCAGCGTAAGGGCCGAGCAGTACTTC
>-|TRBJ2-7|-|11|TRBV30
CAWSDDSEQYF
TGTGCCTGGAGCGACGACAGCGAGCAGTACTTC
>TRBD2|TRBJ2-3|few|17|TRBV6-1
CASRSRDYSYSTDTQYF
TGTGCCAGCAGGTCCCGGGACTACTCCTATAGCACAGATACGCAGTATTTT
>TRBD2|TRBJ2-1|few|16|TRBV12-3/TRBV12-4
CASSLFGTSGSNEQFF
TGTGCCAGCAGTTTATTTGGGACTAGCGGATCCAATGAGCAGTTCTTC
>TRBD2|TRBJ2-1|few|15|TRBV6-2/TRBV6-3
CASSKLAGGDMREFF
TGTGCCAGCAGCAAACTAGCGGGAGGGGATATGAGGGAGTTCTTC
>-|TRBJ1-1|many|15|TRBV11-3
CASSLDPRTNTEAFF
TGTGCCAGCAGCTTAGATCCCAGGACTAACACTGAAGCTTTCTTT
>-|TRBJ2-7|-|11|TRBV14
CASSQHDEQYF
TGTGCCAGCAGCCAACACGACGAGCAGTACTTC
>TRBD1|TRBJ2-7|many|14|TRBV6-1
CASSERGQSYEQYF
TGTGCCAGCAGTGAAAGGGGGCAATCCTACGAGCAGTACTTC
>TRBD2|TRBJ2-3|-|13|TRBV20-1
CSAPLAGVNTQYF
TGCAGTGCGCCACTAGCGGGAGTGAATACGCAGTATTTT
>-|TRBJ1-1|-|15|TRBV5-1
CASSENAGMNTEAFF
TGCGCCAGCAGTGAAAACGCGGGTATGAACACTGAAGCTTTCTTT
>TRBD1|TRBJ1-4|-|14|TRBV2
CASTLGQGNEKLFF
TGTGCCAGCACTCTGGGACAGGGGAATGAAAAACTGTTTTTT
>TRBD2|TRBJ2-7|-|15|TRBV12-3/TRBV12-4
CASTPAGVYPYEQYF
TGTGCCAGCACCCCGGCGGGGGTATATCCCTACGAGCAGTACTTC
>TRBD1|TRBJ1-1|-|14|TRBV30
CAWVSRGVNTEAFF
TGTGCCTGGGTGAGCAGGGGGGTTAACACTGAAGCTTTCTTT
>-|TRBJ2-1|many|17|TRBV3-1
CASSQDRILASYNEQFF
TGTGCCAGCAGCCAAGATCGAATACTTGCCTCCTACAATGAGCAGTTCTTC
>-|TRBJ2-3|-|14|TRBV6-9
CASSYDGATDTQYF
TGTGCCAGCAGTTACGACGGGGCCACAGATACGCAGTATTTT
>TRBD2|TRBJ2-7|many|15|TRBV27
CASRQTSGTTYEQYF
TGTGCCAGCAGACAGACTAGCGGGACCACCTACGAGCAGTACTTC
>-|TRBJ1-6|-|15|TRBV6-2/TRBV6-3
CASSYLRSNNSPLHF
TGTGCCAGCAGTTACCTCCGGTCGAATAATTCACCCCTCCACTTT